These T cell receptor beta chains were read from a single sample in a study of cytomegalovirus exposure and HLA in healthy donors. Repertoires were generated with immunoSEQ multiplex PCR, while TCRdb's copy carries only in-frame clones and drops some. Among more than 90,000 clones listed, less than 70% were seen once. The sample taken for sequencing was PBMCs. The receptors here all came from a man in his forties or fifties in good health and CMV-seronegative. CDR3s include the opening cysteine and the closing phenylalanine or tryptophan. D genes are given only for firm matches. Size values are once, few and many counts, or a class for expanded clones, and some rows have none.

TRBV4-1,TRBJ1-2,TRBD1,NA,TGCGCCAGCAGCCAAGGGGGGACAGGGTATAGCTACACCTTC,CASSQGGTGYSYTF
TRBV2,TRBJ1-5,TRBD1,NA,TGTGCCAGCAGTGAACTCCAGGGGGCTTATCAGCCCCAGCATTTT,CASSELQGAYQPQHF
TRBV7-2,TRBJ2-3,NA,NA,TGTGCCAGCAGCTTTTCGGGCGGGAATGGAGATACGCAGTATTTT,CASSFSGGNGDTQYF
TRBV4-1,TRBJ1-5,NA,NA,TGCGCCAGCAGCCATCGTGAGGTCAATCAGCCCCAGCATTTT,CASSHREVNQPQHF
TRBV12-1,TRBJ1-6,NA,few,TGTGCCAGCAGCTTAAGAGGGCTTGATTCACCCCTCCACTTT,CASSLRGLDSPLHF
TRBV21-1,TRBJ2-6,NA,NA,TGTGCCAGCAGCAAAGCCCAGGGGGTAAACTCTGGGGCCAACGTCCTGACTTTC,CASSKAQGVNSGANVLTF
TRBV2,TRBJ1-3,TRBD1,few,TGTGCCAGCAGGCCACAGGGGCCCGGAAACACCATATATTTT,CASRPQGPGNTIYF
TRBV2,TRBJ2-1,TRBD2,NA,TGTGCCAGCAGTGAACAGGGTTGGGGGGGAGGTAACAATGAGCAGTTCTTC,CASSEQGWGGGNNEQFF
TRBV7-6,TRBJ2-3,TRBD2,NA,TGTGCCAGCAGCTTAGTTGGACTAGCGGGAGGTACAGATACGCAGTATTTT,CASSLVGLAGGTDTQYF
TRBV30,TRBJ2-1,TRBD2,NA,TGTGCCTGGAGCCCAGCGGGATTTAATGAGCAGTTCTTC,CAWSPAGFNEQFF
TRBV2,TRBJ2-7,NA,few,TGTGCCAGCAGGCGCGACAGCTACGAGCAGTACTTC,CASRRDSYEQYF
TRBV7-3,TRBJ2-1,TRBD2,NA,TGTGCCAGCAGCACCACTAGCGGCGCCGGCTCCTACAATGAGCAGTTCTTC,CASSTTSGAGSYNEQFF
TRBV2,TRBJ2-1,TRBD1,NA,TGTGCCAGCAGGGGCTTAAGGGGGCGGGATGAGCAGTTCTTC,CASRGLRGRDEQFF